Listed here are 10 T cell receptor beta chains from one sample, sequenced in a study of T-cell memory formation after mild COVID-19. Each CDR3 protein is one row after TCRdb ran MiXCR on the 5' RACE reads. This table holds approximately 450,000 distinct CDR3 sequences, 15% to 20% found once. The sample comprised PBMCs or a T cell subset sorted from them (not recorded which). The origin of the receptors is an adult woman who had mild COVID-19 (a few samples of this study predate the infection). Cell type and time point are not known.

This clonotype was seen only a few times. The V and J genes are TRBV9 and TRBJ2-1, with D possibly being TRBD1 (6 bases). With 0 bases removed from V and 8 bases from J, the gap between germline ends came to 12 bases. Per germline, CDR1 SGDLS and CDR2 YYNGEE. CDR3 length equals 14 residues. The CDR3: CASSVASGADEQFF. The CDR3 DNA sequence: TGTGCCAGCAGCGTAGCTTCAGGGGCCGATGAGCAGTTCTTC.

This clonotype was seen at least ten times. The chain has TRBV7-9 and TRBJ2-7; D is uncertain. The CDR3 contains 14 residues. V lost 1 base, J lost 0 bases, and 7 bases lay in between. CDR1 SEHNR and CDR2 FQNEAQ come from the germline V gene (reference sequence). The CDR3 loop reads CASSLDVSSYEQYF. The CDR3 bases are TGTGCCAGCAGCTTAGATGTAAGCTCCTACGAGCAGTACTTC.

There are many counts of this clonotype. The junction shows a germline mismatch at one end, possibly a read error. CDR3 coding DNA: TGCAGCGTCGAAGAATACAATGAGCAGTTCTTC. This sequence encodes CSVEEYNEQFF. V usage is TRBV29-1 and J usage is TRBJ2-1; no clear D gene. The CDR3 runs to 11 residues. CDR1 and CDR2 (germline): SQVTM, ANQGSEA.

The J gene is TRBJ2-5, the V gene TRBV6-5; 7 bases agree with TRBD2. Losses at the gene ends were 8 bases for V and 2 bases for J; bases not matched to a gene: 5. Per germline, CDR1 MNHEY and CDR2 SVGAGI. This CDR3 is built from 13 residues. The CDR3: CASRDYLQETQYF. CDR3 sequence (DNA): TGTGCCAGCCGGGACTATTTACAAGAGACCCAGTACTTC.

The CDR3, as DNA: TGTGCCAGCAGCCCCGCCCGGACTAGCGGCCAAGAGACCCAGTACTTC. This gives the protein CASSPARTSGQETQYF. V gene TRBV7-2 combines with J gene TRBJ2-5; 10 nucleotides line up with TRBD2. This CDR3 comprises 16 residues. Trimming took 5 bases from V and 1 from J; bases not matched to a gene: 7. The germline V gene has CDR1 SGHTA and CDR2 FQGNSA.

This clonotype has only a few counts. The chain couples TRBV5-4 to TRBJ2-3; TRBD2 matches at 11 bases. J gave up 6 bases and V 4 bases, and 10 bases lay outside the gene matches. The CDR3 contains 16 residues. Germline-derived CDR1 and CDR2 are SGHNT and YYREEE (reference sequence). CDR3 loop: CASSMIAGGRGDTQYF. DNA of the CDR3: TGTGCCAGCAGCATGATAGCGGGGGGGCGCGGTGATACGCAGTATTTT.

This clonotype was recorded only once. V usage is TRBV7-9 and J usage is TRBJ1-1; perhaps TRBD1 as D (5 bases). V dropped 5 bases and J dropped 2 bases, with 18 bases sitting between them. This CDR3 is built from 16 residues. Germline V gene data show CDR1 as SEHNR and CDR2 as FQNEAQ (reference sequence). The CDR3 nucleotides are TGTGCCAGCAGCCTAAAAAAGACGACAGATAACACTGAAGCTTTCTTT. As protein: CASSLKKTTDNTEAFF.

The chain combines TRBV6-2 or TRBV6-3 with TRBJ2-1; D might be TRBD2 (5 bases). V lost 5 bases, J lost 5 bases, and 22 bases lay in between. This CDR3 region has 17 residues. From germline, CDR1 is MNHEY and CDR2 SVGEGT. This CDR3 reads CASSIGLPLSPNNEQFF. Here the CDR3 DNA reads TGTGCCAGCAGTATCGGACTCCCACTCTCCCCCAACAATGAGCAGTTCTTC.

This clonotype was seen a handful of times. The chain links TRBV7-2 to TRBJ2-3; D is possibly TRBD1 (5 bases). V was cut by 1 base and J by 4 bases, with 12 bases left in between. This CDR3 is built from 15 residues. Germline V gene sequence: CDR1 SGHTA, CDR2 FQGNSA. This chain's CDR3 is CASSLGPGLADTQYF. Here the CDR3 DNA reads TGTGCCAGCAGCTTAGGACCAGGGCTCGCAGATACGCAGTATTTT.

The chain uses TRBV5-6 and TRBJ2-7; D ambiguous. The CDR3 is made up of 12 amino acids. Germline V gene data show CDR1 as SGHDT and CDR2 as YYEEEE. The V end was cut by 0 bases, the J end by 7 bases, with 8 bases between. The CDR3 coding sequence is TGTGCCAGCAGCTTGGGAGTAAGGGAGCAGTACTTC. It specifies CASSLGVREQYF.